The clone carrying this T cell receptor (beta chain) showed up just a few times. Data came from immunoSEQ multiplex PCR; TCRdb stores just in-frame clones and leaves some out. This table has approximately 2,000,000 clones, around 93% appearing once. This CDR3 is 14 amino acids long. Deletions cut 0 bases from V and 0 bases from J, with 5 bases between. Germline V gene sequence: CDR1 SGHDT, CDR2 YYEEEE. This record belongs to a study of shared clonotypes between healthy human individuals. Selected positively for CCR7 and CD45RO-negative, naive CD8 cells excluded terminally differentiated effector memory CD45RA+ cells.

Sequenced input: naive CD8+ T cells from PBMCs. The clonotype comes from a man aged 18 to 30 in good health. Some clones in this sample may be carry-over from other donors' samples. The chain couples TRBV5-6 to TRBJ2-3; perhaps TRBD1 as D (5 bases). The CDR3 DNA reads as TGTGCCAGCAGCTTGGGACAGAGCACAGATACGCAGTATTTT. It translates to CASSLGQSTDTQYF.